This T cell receptor (beta chain) comes out of a study of cytomegalovirus exposure and HLA in healthy donors. PCR was performed using 60 Vbeta and 13 Jbeta primers. Libraries were prepared by immunoSEQ multiplex PCR; TCRdb keeps only in-frame clonotypes and omits some of them. There are around 170,000 clones in the sample; roughly 84% occur only once, and 0.38% lies in the top ten. Comments on this clone: The antigen is unknown.

Points from the study as a whole: V- and J-gene trimming in TCR beta was tied to a missense DCLRE1C variant by an analysis performed later. There were 150 to 200 TCR beta chains listed as cytomegalovirus-associated. TCR association rates varied by HLA locus in a later analysis, with DRB1 highest and HLA-C lowest. In most subjects, TCR beta sequences reportedly gave accurate predictions of HLA-A and HLA-B alleles.

J lost 7 bases, V lost 0 bases, and 6 bases had no gene match. Germline V gene sequence: CDR1 SGHRS, CDR2 YFSETQ. The CDR3 has 16 residues. V is TRBV5-1 and J is TRBJ2-1, with 11 bases that match TRBD2. The sequenced material came from PBMCs. The sequence was obtained from a boy between 2 and 15 years old in good health and CMV-seronegative. The CDR3 loop is CASSLAGTSGLNEQFF. The DNA for the CDR3 is TGCGCCAGCAGCTTGGCCGGGACTAGCGGTTTGAATGAGCAGTTCTTC. Complete variable domain (other parts from reference TRBV5-1 and TRBJ2-1): KAGVTQTPRYLIKTRGQQVTLSCSPISGHRSVSWYQQTPGQGLQFLFEYFSETQRNKGNFPGRFSGRQFSNSRSEMNVSTLELGDSALYLCASSLAGTSGLNEQFFGPGTRLTVL.